Here is one TCR beta chain with its context. The CDR3 has 16 amino acids. The germline V gene encodes CDR1 SGHVS and CDR2 FNYEAQ. Trimming removed 4 bases at V and 1 base at J, with 16 bases between. Measured with immunoSEQ multiplex PCR; TCRdb has only the in-frame clones, and not every one. Of about 350,000 clones listed, approximately 91% are singletons. These data come from a study of blood T cell repertoires in COVID-19. Study-wide background: Sources were T cells, B-cell-depleted T cells, or PBMCs; the material itself was cDNA or gDNA.

Contact with a PCR-confirmed or clinician-diagnosed COVID-19 case occurred within 2 weeks of entry. The sequenced sample was PBMCs or T cells enriched from blood (not recorded which). The receptor was derived from a woman between 25 and 40 years old who had been exposed to COVID-19. This chain uses TRBV7-6 with TRBJ1-1, with a possible D match to TRBD1 (6 bases). The CDR3 is CASSWDPTGPNTEAFF. CDR3 sequence (DNA): TGTGCCAGCAGCTGGGATCCGACAGGACCGAACACTGAAGCTTTCTTT.